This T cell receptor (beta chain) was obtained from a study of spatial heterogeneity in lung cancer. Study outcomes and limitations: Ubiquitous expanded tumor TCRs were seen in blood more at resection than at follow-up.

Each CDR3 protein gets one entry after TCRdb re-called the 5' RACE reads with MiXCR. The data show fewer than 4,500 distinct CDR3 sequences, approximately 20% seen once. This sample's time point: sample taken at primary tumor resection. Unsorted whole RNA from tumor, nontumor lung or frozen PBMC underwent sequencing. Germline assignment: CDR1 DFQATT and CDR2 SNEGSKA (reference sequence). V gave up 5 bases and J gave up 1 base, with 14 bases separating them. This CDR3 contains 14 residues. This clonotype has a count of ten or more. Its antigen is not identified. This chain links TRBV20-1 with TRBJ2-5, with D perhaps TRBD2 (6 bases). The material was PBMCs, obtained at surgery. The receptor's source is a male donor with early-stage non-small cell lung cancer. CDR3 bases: TGCAGTGCTCGTCCCGGGACTGTCCAAGAGACCCAGTACTTC. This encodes CSARPGTVQETQYF.